Sequencing of this T cell receptor (beta chain) was carried out in a study of technical replicates of blood from a handful of donors (dated by TCRdb to 2016 to 2017). Concerning this clone: Its antigen is not yet known. Per-nucleotide qualities are absent, and no much larger clonotype sits a single base away.

The CDR3 runs 16 residues from the cysteine to the phenylalanine. Of all the DNA, just the CDR3 is kept, 48 bases in frame from base 1. A distance of 17 bases separates the germline ends of V and J, which lose 5 bases and 1 base respectively. The germline V gene specifies MDHEN as CDR1 and SYDVKM as CDR2. The method behind the library was the immunoSEQ multiplex PCR assay. Drawn from immuneACCESS, this table holds only the in-frame rearrangements with V and J called that TCRdb kept. Clones are partly lost; checked studies trace under half to an unresolved V gene and leave the rest unexplained. The sample contains about 84,000 clones, 97% of them found a single time. About 0.19% of the sample comes from the top ten.

The clonotype originates from a human donor in good health. The chain is encoded by TRBV28 joined to TRBJ1-2; too little of a D gene remains to name it. Material: T cells isolated from PBMCs. The DNA sequence is given as TGTGCCAGCAGTACTAGTGTGGACTCCTTTAACTATGGCTACACCTTC. The resulting protein is CASSTSVDSFNYGYTF.